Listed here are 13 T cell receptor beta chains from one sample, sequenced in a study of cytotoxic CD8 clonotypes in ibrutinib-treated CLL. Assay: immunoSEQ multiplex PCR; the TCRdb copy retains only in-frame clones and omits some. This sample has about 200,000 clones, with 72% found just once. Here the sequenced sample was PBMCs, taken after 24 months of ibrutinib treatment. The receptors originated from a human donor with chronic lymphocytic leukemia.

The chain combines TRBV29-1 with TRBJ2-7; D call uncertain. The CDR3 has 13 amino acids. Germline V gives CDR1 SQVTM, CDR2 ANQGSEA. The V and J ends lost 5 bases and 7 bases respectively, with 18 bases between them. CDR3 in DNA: TGCAGCGTTCTGACCTCTTTTGGTATGGAGCAGTACTTC. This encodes CSVLTSFGMEQYF.

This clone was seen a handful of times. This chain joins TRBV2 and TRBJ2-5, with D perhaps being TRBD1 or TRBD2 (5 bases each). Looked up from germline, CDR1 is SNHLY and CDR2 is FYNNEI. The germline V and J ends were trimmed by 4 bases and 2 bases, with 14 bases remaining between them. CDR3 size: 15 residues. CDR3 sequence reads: CASSASGRRQETQYF. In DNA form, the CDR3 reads TGTGCCAGCAGTGCCTCGGGACGTCGGCAAGAGACCCAGTACTTC. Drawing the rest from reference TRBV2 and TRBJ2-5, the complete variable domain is EPEVTQTPSHQVTQMGQEVILRCVPISNHLYFYWYRQILGQKVEFLVSFYNNEISEKSEIFDDQFSVERPDGSNFTLKIRSTKLEDSAMYFCASSASGRRQETQYFGPGTRLLVL.

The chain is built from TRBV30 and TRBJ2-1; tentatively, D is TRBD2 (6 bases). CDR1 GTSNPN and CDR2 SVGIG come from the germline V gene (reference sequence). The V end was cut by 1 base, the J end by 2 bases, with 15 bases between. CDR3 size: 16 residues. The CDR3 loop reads CAWSAGLAFAYNEQFF. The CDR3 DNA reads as TGTGCCTGGAGTGCCGGTCTAGCGTTCGCCTACAATGAGCAGTTCTTC.

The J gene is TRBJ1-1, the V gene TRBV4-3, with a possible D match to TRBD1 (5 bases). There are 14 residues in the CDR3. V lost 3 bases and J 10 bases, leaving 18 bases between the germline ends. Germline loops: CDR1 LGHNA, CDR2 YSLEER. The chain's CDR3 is CASSQTGEQIGAFF. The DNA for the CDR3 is TGCGCCAGCAGCCAGACGGGGGAACAAATTGGAGCTTTCTTT.

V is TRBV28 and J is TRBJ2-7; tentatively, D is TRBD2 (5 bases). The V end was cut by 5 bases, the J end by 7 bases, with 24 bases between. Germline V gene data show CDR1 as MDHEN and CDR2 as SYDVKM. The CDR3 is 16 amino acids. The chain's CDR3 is CASSPRGQEVVLEQYF. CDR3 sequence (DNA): TGTGCCAGCAGTCCAAGAGGGCAGGAGGTGGTACTTGAGCAGTACTTC.

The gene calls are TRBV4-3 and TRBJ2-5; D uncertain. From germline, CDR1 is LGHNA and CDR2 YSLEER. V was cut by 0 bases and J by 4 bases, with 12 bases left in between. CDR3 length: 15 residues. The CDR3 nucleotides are TGCGCCAGCAGCCAAGAAGCAGGCTTGTCAGAGACCCAGTACTTC. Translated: CASSQEAGLSETQYF.

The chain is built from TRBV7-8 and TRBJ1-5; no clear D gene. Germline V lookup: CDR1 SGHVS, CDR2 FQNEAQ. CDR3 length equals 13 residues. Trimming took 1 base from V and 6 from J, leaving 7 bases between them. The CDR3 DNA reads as TGTGCCAGCAGCTTAGTGGGATTTCAGCCCCAGCATTTT. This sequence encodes CASSLVGFQPQHF. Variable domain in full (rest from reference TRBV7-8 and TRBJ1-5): GAGVSQSPRYKVAKRGQDVALRCDPISGHVSLFWYQQALGQGPEFLTYFQNEAQLDKSGLPSDRFFAERPEGSVSTLKIQRTQQEDSAVYLCASSLVGFQPQHFGDGTRLSIL.

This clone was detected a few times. CDR3 DNA sequence: TGTGCCAGCAGTTTAAACCAAATAACCGGGGAGCTGTTTTTT. Amino acids: CASSLNQITGELFF. The chain has TRBV27 and TRBJ2-2, with D unresolved. The V and J ends lost 2 bases and 5 bases respectively, with 9 bases between them. The germline CDR1 and CDR2 sequences are MNHEY and SMNVEV (reference sequence). This CDR3 is built from 14 residues.

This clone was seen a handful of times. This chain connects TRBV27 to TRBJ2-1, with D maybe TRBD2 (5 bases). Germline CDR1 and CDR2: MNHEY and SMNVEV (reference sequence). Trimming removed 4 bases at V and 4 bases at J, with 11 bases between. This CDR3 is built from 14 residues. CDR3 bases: TGTGCCAGCAGTTGGACTCTGCGTTACAATGAGCAGTTCTTC. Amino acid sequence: CASSWTLRYNEQFF.

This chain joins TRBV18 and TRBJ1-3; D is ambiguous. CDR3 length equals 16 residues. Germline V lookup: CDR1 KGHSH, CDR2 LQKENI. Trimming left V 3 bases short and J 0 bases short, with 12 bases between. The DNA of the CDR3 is TGTGCCAGCTCACCCCCCCTTAGCCTCTCTGGAAACACCATATATTTT. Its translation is CASSPPLSLSGNTIYF. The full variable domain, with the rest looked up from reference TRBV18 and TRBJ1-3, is NAGVMQNPRHLVRRRGQEARLRCSPMKGHSHVYWYRQLPEEGLKFMVYLQKENIIDESGMPKERFSAEFPKEGPSILRIQQVVRGDSAAYFCASSPPLSLSGNTIYFGEGSWLTVV.

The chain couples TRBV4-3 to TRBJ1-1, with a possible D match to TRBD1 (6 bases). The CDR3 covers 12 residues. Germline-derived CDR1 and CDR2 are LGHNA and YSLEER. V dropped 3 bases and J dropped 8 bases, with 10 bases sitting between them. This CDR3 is CASSQDSTEAFF. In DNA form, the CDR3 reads TGCGCCAGCAGCCAGGACAGTACAGAAGCTTTCTTT.

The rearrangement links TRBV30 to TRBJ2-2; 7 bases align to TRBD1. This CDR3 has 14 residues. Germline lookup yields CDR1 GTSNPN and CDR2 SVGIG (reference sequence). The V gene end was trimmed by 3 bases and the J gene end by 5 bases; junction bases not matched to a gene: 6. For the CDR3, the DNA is TGTGCCTGGAGCGAAGACAGGGATACCGGGGAGCTGTTTTTT. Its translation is CAWSEDRDTGELFF. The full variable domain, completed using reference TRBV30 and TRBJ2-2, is SQTIHQWPATLVQPVGSPLSLECTVEGTSNPNLYWYRQAAGRGLQLLFYSVGIGQISSEVPQNLSASRPQDRQFILSSKKLLLSDSGFYLCAWSEDRDTGELFFGEGSRLTVL.

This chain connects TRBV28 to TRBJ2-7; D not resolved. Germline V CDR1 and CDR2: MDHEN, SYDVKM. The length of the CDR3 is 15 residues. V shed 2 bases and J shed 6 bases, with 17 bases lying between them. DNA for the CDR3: TGTGCCAGCAGTTTAATTCGTAAGGGATTAGGCGAGCAGTACTTC. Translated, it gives CASSLIRKGLGEQYF.